This TCR beta chain was sequenced in a study of T cell responses to AZD1222 COVID-19 vaccine. Whole-study results and caveats: The study identified only 6 or 7 AZD1222 recipients as seropositive at baseline. Two doses of AZD1222 preceded a rise in Spike-specific TCR breadth and depth. Clonal diversity was possibly underestimated, and the donors were mostly white British, with more females. The study reported that nearly half of spike-specific TCRs target unmutated variant regions.

Remarks on this clone: Its antigen is not identified.

The protocol was immunoSEQ multiplex PCR, while the TCRdb copy is restricted to in-frame clones and leaves out a portion. The sample contains fewer than 95,000 clones, about 91% of which appear only once. Germline CDR1 KGHSH, CDR2 LQKENI. This CDR3 is 15 amino acids long. V lost 0 bases and J 7 bases, leaving 10 bases between the germline ends. The chain links TRBV18 to TRBJ1-6; D is perhaps TRBD1 (5 bases). This TCR was sampled from an adult who received the AZD1222 COVID-19 vaccine. The material was peripheral blood, obtained 28 days after the second AZD1222 dose. CDR3 DNA: TGTGCCAGCTCACCACCGCAGGGCGAGAATTCACCCCTCCACTTT. This codes for CASSPPQGENSPLHF.